One and the same sample provided the 32 T cell receptor beta chains below, sequenced in a study of blood T cell repertoires in COVID-19. Assay: immunoSEQ multiplex PCR; the TCRdb copy retains only in-frame clones and omits some. This sample carries 80,000 to 90,000 clones, more than 75% of them seen once, and the ten largest clones take 5.1%. The sequenced sample consisted of peripheral blood. These receptors were obtained from a man aged 35-49 years with acute or convalescent COVID-19.

The V and J genes are TRBV11-2 and TRBJ1-1; 7 nucleotides align to TRBD1. The germline V gene encodes CDR1 SGHAT and CDR2 FQNNGV. The CDR3 is 15 residues long. Trimming at V came to 4 bases and at J to 0 bases, leaving 5 bases not matched to a gene. Written as DNA, the CDR3 is TGTGCCAGCAGCTCCGGAGGGACAGTGAACACTGAAGCTTTCTTT. Translating it yields CASSSGGTVNTEAFF.

The chain recombines TRBV4-1 with TRBJ1-2; D is ambiguous. The CDR3 consists of 15 residues. V lost 1 base to trimming and J lost 6 bases, with 15 bases between them. Looked up from germline, CDR1 is MGHRA and CDR2 is YSYEKL. CDR3 bases: TGCGCCAGCAGCCAAGGACTTCGAGGTCGGAATGGCTACACCTTC. It yields the protein CASSQGLRGRNGYTF.

The chain combines TRBV18 with TRBJ2-2; 9 nucleotides agree with TRBD1. Germline V CDR1 and CDR2: KGHSH, LQKENI. The CDR3 covers 15 residues. Trimming took 3 bases from V and 5 from J; bases not matched to a gene: 4. The CDR3 reads CASSPGTGQTGELFF. CDR3 DNA: TGTGCCAGCTCACCGGGGACAGGGCAAACCGGGGAGCTGTTTTTT.

The V gene is TRBV13, the J gene TRBJ1-4, with 7 bases matching TRBD1. CDR3 length equals 17 residues. The germline V gene encodes CDR1 PRHDT and CDR2 FYEKMQ (reference sequence). Trimming took 5 bases from V and 8 from J; bases not matched to a gene: 17. CDR3 sequence reads: CASSQSWDSLLGEKLFF. The CDR3 bases are TGTGCCAGCAGCCAGAGTTGGGACAGCCTATTGGGAGAAAAACTGTTTTTT.

The chain couples TRBV15 to TRBJ1-5; the match to TRBD1 covers 8 bases. CDR1 LNHNV and CDR2 YYDKDF come from the germline V gene (reference sequence). The V and J ends lost 0 bases and 6 bases, in that order; junction bases with no gene match: 16. CDR3 length: 19 residues. CDR3 loop: CATSRDKGQEYVRGQPQHF. The DNA of the CDR3 is TGTGCCACCAGCAGAGATAAGGGACAGGAGTACGTTAGGGGTCAGCCCCAGCATTTT. The full variable domain, its missing parts supplied by reference TRBV15 and TRBJ1-5, is DAMVIQNPRYQVTQFGKPVTLSCSQTLNHNVMYWYQQKSSQAPKLLFHYYDKDFNNEADTPDNFQSRRPNTSFCFLDIRSPGLGDTAMYLCATSRDKGQEYVRGQPQHFGDGTRLSIL.

The V call is TRBV3-1 (or the pseudogene TRBV3-2), the J call TRBJ2-3; 7 bases are shared with TRBD2. Germline V CDR1 and CDR2: LGHDT, YNNKEL (reference sequence). The CDR3 is 15 amino acids. Losses at the gene ends were 4 bases for V and 5 bases for J; bases not matched to a gene: 9. The CDR3 here is CASSPRGLAGDTQYF. For the CDR3, the DNA is TGTGCCAGCAGCCCAAGAGGGTTAGCGGGAGATACGCAGTATTTT.

The chain joins TRBV7-9 to TRBJ1-4; no firm D call. V gave up 2 bases and J gave up 5 bases, with 6 bases separating them. Per the germline V gene, CDR1 is SEHNR and CDR2 is FQNEAQ (reference sequence). CDR3 length equals 13 residues. CDR3: CASSLNSNEKLFF. The CDR3 DNA reads as TGTGCCAGCAGCTTAAACAGCAATGAAAAACTGTTTTTT.

The CDR3 DNA sequence: TGTGCCAGCAGCCTTCTTCGGGGAGTTTCAGGCAATGAGCAGTTCTTC. This translates into CASSLLRGVSGNEQFF. J is TRBJ2-1 and V is TRBV7-6, with a weak D call TRBD2 (5 bases). The CDR3 sequence is 16 residues long. Trimming shortened V by 5 bases and J by 6 bases, and 20 bases separated the two germline ends. From germline, CDR1 is SGHVS and CDR2 FNYEAQ.

V and J are TRBV6-2 or TRBV6-3 and TRBJ2-4, with TRBD1 matching over 9 bases. The CDR3 spans 16 residues. CDR1 and CDR2 from the germline V gene are MNHEY and SVGEGT. J gave up 2 bases and V 6 bases, and 8 bases lay outside the gene matches. The CDR3 loop is CASSSRDRVSKNIQYF. CDR3 sequence (DNA): TGTGCCAGCAGCTCCCGGGACAGGGTTTCCAAAAACATTCAGTACTTC.

This clone is a singleton in its sample. This chain uses TRBV30 with TRBJ2-1; 7 positions agree with TRBD1. Germline V gene sequence: CDR1 GTSNPN, CDR2 SVGIG (reference sequence). V shed 0 bases and J 0 bases; nucleotides not matched to a gene: 5. The CDR3 runs to 16 residues. In nucleotides, the CDR3 is TGTGCCTGGAGTGTACGTGCAGGGGGCTCCTACAATGAGCAGTTCTTC. Translated: CAWSVRAGGSYNEQFF.

For this clone: Other DNA sequences within the sample encode an identical CDR3. The chain joins TRBV5-1 to TRBJ2-3; D remains ambiguous. Germline V gives CDR1 SGHRS, CDR2 YFSETQ. Trimming stripped 0 bases from V and 1 base from J, with 9 bases between. The CDR3 runs to 15 residues. Written as DNA, the CDR3 is TGCGCCAGCAGCTTGGCCGGTGGAGGCACAGATACGCAGTATTTT. Translation: CASSLAGGGTDTQYF.

This chain links TRBV6-2 or TRBV6-3 with TRBJ2-7, with TRBD2 identical over 9 bases. This CDR3 comprises 15 residues. Per the germline V gene, CDR1 is MNHEY and CDR2 is SVGEGT. The V segment lost 6 bases and the J segment 2 bases; nucleotides outside the gene matches: 8. DNA for the CDR3: TGTGCCAGCAGCCACTGGACTAGCGACCCCTACGAGCAGTACTTC. Translating gives CASSHWTSDPYEQYF.

The V call is TRBV4-3, the J call TRBJ2-1; TRBD1 matches at 7 bases. This CDR3 contains 11 residues. The germline V gene has CDR1 LGHNA and CDR2 YSLEER. V lost 8 bases to trimming and J lost 7 bases; unmatched junction nucleotides: 2. CDR3 in amino acids: CASSRGNEQFF. CDR3 sequence (DNA): TGCGCCAGCTCCAGGGGGAATGAGCAGTTCTTC.

V usage is TRBV6-5 and J usage is TRBJ2-5; 8 nucleotides align to TRBD2. Trimming removed 3 bases from V and 5 bases from J; junction bases left unmatched: 5. From germline, CDR1 is MNHEY and CDR2 SVGAGI. The CDR3 sequence is 14 residues long. The CDR3, as DNA: TGTGCCAGCAGTTATACTAGCGGCCTGGAGACCCAGTACTTC. Encoded protein: CASSYTSGLETQYF.

The chain joins TRBV5-1 to TRBJ2-3; D may be TRBD1 (5 bases). Trimming removed 4 bases at V and 1 base at J, with 10 bases between. CDR3 length: 14 amino acids. CDR1 and CDR2 from the germline V gene are SGHRS and YFSETQ. The CDR3 loop reads CASSTLGGTDTQYF. The DNA of the CDR3 is TGCGCCAGCAGCACCTTAGGGGGCACAGATACGCAGTATTTT.

CDR3 coding DNA: TGTGCCAGCAGTTCACAGGGGGGCGAGCAGTACTTC. Its protein product is CASSSQGGEQYF. The gene calls are TRBV6-2 or TRBV6-3 and TRBJ2-7; the match to TRBD1 covers 8 bases. J gave up 6 bases and V 4 bases, and 2 bases lay outside the gene matches. Looked up from germline, CDR1 is MNHEY and CDR2 is SVGEGT. This CDR3 spans 12 amino acids.

This clone was found a few times. The genes are TRBV5-1 and TRBJ1-3; 7 bases are a match to TRBD1. This CDR3 is built from 15 residues. Germline V CDR1 and CDR2: SGHRS, YFSETQ. V was clipped by 4 bases and J by 0 bases; unmatched bases: 4. CDR3 DNA sequence: TGCGCCAGCAGCACAGGGGAAATCTCTGGAAACACCATATATTTT. Its protein product is CASSTGEISGNTIYF.

The gene calls are TRBV27 and TRBJ1-2; a possible D gene is TRBD1 (5 bases). The V gene's germline CDR1 is MNHEY and CDR2 SMNVEV (reference sequence). V gave up 2 bases and J gave up 6 bases, with 16 bases separating them. This CDR3 has 15 amino acids. The CDR3 sequence: CASSLGGTYVDGYTF. In nucleotides, the CDR3 is TGTGCCAGCAGTTTAGGAGGGACCTACGTTGATGGCTACACCTTC.

V and J are TRBV24-1 and TRBJ1-1; D remains ambiguous. The CDR3 runs to 12 residues. Trimming shortened V by 9 bases and J by 1 base, and 8 bases separated the two germline ends. Germline values: CDR1 KGHDR, CDR2 SFDVKD. CDR3 sequence: CATRGGNTEAFF. The CDR3 nucleotides read TGTGCCACCCGGGGAGGGAACACTGAAGCTTTCTTT.

The chain links TRBV14 to TRBJ1-3; D gene uncertain. The germline V gene has CDR1 SGHDN and CDR2 FVKESK. The CDR3 extends over 14 amino acids. V lost 5 bases, J lost 0 bases, and 8 bases lay in between. In DNA form, the CDR3 reads TGTGCCAGCAGCTTTAGTAACTCTGGAAACACCATATATTTT. This sequence encodes CASSFSNSGNTIYF.

The V and J genes are TRBV11-3 and TRBJ2-1; 10 nucleotides agree with TRBD2. Germline V lookup: CDR1 SGHNT, CDR2 YENEEA. V was pared by 5 bases and J by 3 bases, with 4 bases of the junction left unmatched. The CDR3 sequence is 15 residues long. The CDR3 bases are TGTGCCAGCAGCCCAAAGCGGGGGGGCTACAATGAGCAGTTCTTC. Its translation: CASSPKRGGYNEQFF. Full variable domain (remainder filled in from reference TRBV11-3 and TRBJ2-1): EAGVVQSPRYKIIEKKQPVAFWCNPISGHNTLYWYLQNLGQGPELLIRYENEEAVDDSQLPKDRFSAERLKGVDSTLKIQPAELGDSAVYLCASSPKRGGYNEQFFGPGTRLTVL.

On this clone itself: The same CDR3 arises from other DNA sequences in this sample as well. The chain is built from TRBV6-4 and TRBJ1-1; tentative D call: TRBD1 (5 bases). Germline V lookup: CDR1 MRHNA, CDR2 SNTAGT. V was cut by 4 bases and J by 4 bases, with 10 bases left in between. This CDR3 has 13 amino acids. CDR3 in amino acids: CASSGERGTEAFF. CDR3 DNA sequence: TGTGCCAGCAGTGGTGAAAGGGGCACTGAAGCTTTCTTT.

The chain joins TRBV15 to TRBJ1-2; no definite D call. The CDR3 consists of 13 residues. Germline CDR1 is LNHNV and CDR2 is YYDKDF (reference sequence). V was trimmed by 0 bases and J by 6 bases, leaving 8 bases between them. The CDR3 reads CATSRDAVNGYTF. CDR3 nucleotide sequence: TGTGCCACCAGCAGAGATGCGGTGAATGGCTACACCTTC.

J is TRBJ1-2 and V is TRBV5-1; D is unresolved. CDR3 length equals 13 residues. Germline lookup yields CDR1 SGHRS and CDR2 YFSETQ. Trimming took 0 bases from V and 5 from J, leaving 8 bases between them. CDR3 region: CASSLEQLYGYTF. Written as DNA, the CDR3 is TGCGCCAGCAGCTTGGAACAGTTATATGGCTACACCTTC.

This chain connects TRBV27 to TRBJ2-1; TRBD2 aligns across 13 bases. This CDR3 region has 18 residues. V shed 8 bases and J 0 bases; nucleotides not matched to a gene: 10. CDR1 is MNHEY and CDR2 is SMNVEV in the germline V gene (reference sequence). This CDR3 is CASRPGTSGESSYNEQFF. CDR3 DNA sequence: TGTGCCAGCCGTCCCGGGACTAGCGGGGAGAGCTCCTACAATGAGCAGTTCTTC.

This clone was counted once. This chain joins TRBV5-1 and TRBJ1-2; TRBD1 matches 10 bases. V was clipped by 0 bases and J by 4 bases; unmatched bases: 3. CDR3 size: 15 residues. Germline CDR1 is SGHRS and CDR2 is YFSETQ. The CDR3 loop reads CASSLGQGAVYGYTF. CDR3 nucleotide sequence: TGCGCCAGCAGCTTGGGACAGGGGGCGGTCTATGGCTACACCTTC.

V usage is TRBV29-1 and J usage is TRBJ1-5, with D unresolved. Trimming stripped 1 base from V and 5 bases from J, with 9 bases between. The CDR3 has 13 amino acids. Germline V gene sequence: CDR1 SQVTM, CDR2 ANQGSEA. The CDR3 DNA follows: TGCAGCGTTGAAGGATCCGGTGATCAGCCCCAGCATTTT. This encodes CSVEGSGDQPQHF. Filled out from reference TRBV29-1 and TRBJ1-5, the complete variable domain reads SAVISQKPSRDICQRGTSLTIQCQVDSQVTMMFWYRQQPGQSLTLIATANQGSEATYESGFVIDKFPISRPNLTFSTLTVSNMSPEDSSIYLCSVEGSGDQPQHFGDGTRLSIL.

The V and J genes are TRBV5-4 and TRBJ2-3; tentative D call: TRBD2 (6 bases). The V gene lost 4 bases and the J gene lost 1 base, with 19 bases spanning the gap. CDR3 length: 17 amino acids. Germline CDR1 reads SGHNT; CDR2 reads YYREEE (reference sequence). The CDR3 here is CASSPKLLAGGTDTQYF. Written as DNA, the CDR3 is TGTGCCAGCAGCCCAAAGCTACTAGCTGGGGGCACAGATACGCAGTATTTT.

The V call is TRBV5-6, the J call TRBJ1-1; 7 bases match TRBD1. This CDR3 region has 14 residues. V shed 3 bases and J 2 bases; nucleotides not matched to a gene: 4. Germline CDR1 and CDR2: SGHDT and YYEEEE. The CDR3 DNA sequence: TGTGCCAGCAGCTGGCGGGACAGTAACACTGAAGCTTTCTTT. Its protein is CASSWRDSNTEAFF. The full variable domain, with the rest looked up from reference TRBV5-6 and TRBJ1-1, is DAGVTQSPTHLIKTRGQQVTLRCSPKSGHDTVSWYQQALGQGPQFIFQYYEEEERQRGNFPDRFSGHQFPNYSSELNVNALLLGDSALYLCASSWRDSNTEAFFGQGTRLTVV.

V is TRBV9 and J is TRBJ1-2; a possible D gene is TRBD1 (6 bases). The CDR3 is made up of 18 amino acids. Trimming removed 0 bases from V and 1 base from J, with 19 bases in between. Germline-derived CDR1 and CDR2 are SGDLS and YYNGEE. For the CDR3, the DNA is TGTGCCAGCAGCGTAGAGCCACTACAGGGAAATAATAACTATGGCTACACCTTC. This translates into CASSVEPLQGNNNYGYTF.

V is TRBV5-6 and J is TRBJ2-7; no firm D call. The germline CDR1 and CDR2 sequences are SGHDT and YYEEEE. This CDR3 region has 14 residues. V was pared by 0 bases and J by 2 bases, with 9 bases between. The CDR3 protein is CASSLGLAPYEQYF. CDR3 sequence (DNA): TGTGCCAGCAGCTTGGGCCTTGCGCCCTACGAGCAGTACTTC.

V is TRBV6-5 and J is TRBJ1-2; tentatively, D is TRBD1 (5 bases). Germline V gives CDR1 MNHEY, CDR2 SVGAGI. This CDR3 has 15 residues. Trimming pared 10 bases from V and 0 bases from J, leaving 18 bases between. The CDR3 DNA reads as TGTGCCACCTACAGGCCAGCATACTCTAACTATGGCTACACCTTC. Protein sequence: CATYRPAYSNYGYTF.